This TCR beta chain was found in a study of shared T cell receptors in the human thymus. The germline CDR1 and CDR2 sequences are MNHEY and SMNVEV (reference sequence). The CDR3 has 16 amino acids. Trimming cost V 6 bases and J 0 bases, with 16 bases left between them. The method was immunoSEQ multiplex PCR; TCRdb's version includes in-frame clones alone and lacks a portion of them. The repertoire holds roughly 560,000 clones, with approximately 80% as singletons. The same sample was also used in a study of human thymus T cells. That report notes: Resections from corrective heart surgery supplied the thymus tissue. Unrelated people showed highly overlapping thymic repertoires, related research reported.

The chain uses TRBV27 and TRBJ2-3, with D uncertain. The sequenced sample was thymocytes. This TCR was sampled from a boy under three years old with a congenital heart defect. CDR3 sequence: CASSYPYHSSTDTQYF. The DNA of the CDR3 is TGTGCCAGCAGCTACCCCTACCACTCTAGCACAGATACGCAGTATTTT.